The following is a T cell receptor (beta chain) sequence with its context. Its specificity is not known. The table came from immunoSEQ multiplex PCR; TCRdb's copy has only in-frame clones and leaves some out. The table includes several thousand clones, about three quarters detected once. Germline V CDR1 and CDR2: MNHNS, SASEGT. The CDR3 sequence is 13 residues long. Trimming shortened V by 6 bases and J by 4 bases, and 10 bases separated the two germline ends. The sample is drawn from a study of neoadjuvant nivolumab and ipilimumab in lung cancer. Study outcomes and limitations: Compared with tumor-adjacent uninvolved lung, resected tumors showed greater richness and clonality. From pretherapy to surgery, tumor richness and clonality rose with dual therapy. TCR receptors were sequenced in few samples.

The sequencing here drew on adjacent normal lung tissue, taken after neoadjuvant nivolumab, alone or with ipilimumab, at or shortly before surgery. This sequence joins TRBV6-1 and TRBJ2-1, with D possibly being TRBD1 (6 bases). The receptor comes from an adult with non-small cell lung cancer. The CDR3 spells CASRYGQYNEQFF. The CDR3 DNA is TGTGCCAGCAGATACGGACAGTACAATGAGCAGTTCTTC.